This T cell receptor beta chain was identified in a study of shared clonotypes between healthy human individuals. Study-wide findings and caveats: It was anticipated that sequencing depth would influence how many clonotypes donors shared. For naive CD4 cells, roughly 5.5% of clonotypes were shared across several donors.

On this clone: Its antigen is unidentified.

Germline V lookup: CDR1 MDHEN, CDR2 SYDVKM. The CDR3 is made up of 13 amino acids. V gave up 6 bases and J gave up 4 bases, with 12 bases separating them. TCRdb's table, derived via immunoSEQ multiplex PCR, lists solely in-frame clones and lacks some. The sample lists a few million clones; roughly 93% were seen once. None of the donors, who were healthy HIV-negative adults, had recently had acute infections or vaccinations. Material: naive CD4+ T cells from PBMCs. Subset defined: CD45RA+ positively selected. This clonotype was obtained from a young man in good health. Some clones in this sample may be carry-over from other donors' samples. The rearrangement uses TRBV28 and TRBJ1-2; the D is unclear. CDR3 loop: CASSSGRVYGYTF. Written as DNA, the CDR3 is TGTGCCAGCAGCTCAGGAAGAGTCTATGGCTACACCTTC.